This entry is about one T cell receptor beta chain. The data stem from a study of blood T cell repertoires in COVID-19. Across the whole study: Researchers got acute and convalescent COVID-19 samples from the United States, Italy and Spain. Sources were T cells, B-cell-depleted T cells, or PBMCs; the material itself was cDNA or gDNA.

The CDR3 runs to 14 residues. The V gene's germline CDR1 is SNHLY and CDR2 FYNNEI. V was shortened by 6 bases and J by 4 bases, with 13 bases between the two germline ends. Original processing methods: Estimation of nucleated cell counts was performed using reference gene primer amplification. Clones were read by immunoSEQ multiplex PCR, and TCRdb kept only the in-frame ones, dropping some. The V and J calls and clone size were taken over from that table, and D and trimming were inferred from the DNA. The repertoire consists of about 270,000 clones, with 85% occurring once and the leading ten covering less than 15%.

Sequenced sample: peripheral blood. The sequence was obtained from a human donor in a cohort sampled during active COVID-19. The chain carries TRBV2 and TRBJ1-5; weak D call: TRBD1 (5 bases). CDR3 amino acids: CASRPDTPNQPQHF. In DNA form, the CDR3 reads TGTGCCAGCAGGCCGGACACACCGAATCAGCCCCAGCATTTT. Based on the CDR3 plus reference TRBV2 and TRBJ1-5, the full variable domain is EPEVTQTPSHQVTQMGQEVILRCVPISNHLYFYWYRQILGQKVEFLVSFYNNEISEKSEIFDDQFSVERPDGSNFTLKIRSTKLEDSAMYFCASRPDTPNQPQHFGDGTRLSIL.